The source of this TCR beta chain is a study of regulatory T cells in long-lasting Graves disease. Sequencing libraries for TCR beta were prepared with iRepertoire HTBI primers and Arm-PCR of CDR3 regions. TCRdb processed the multiplex PCR reads anew with MiXCR; each CDR3 protein has one entry. Among over 200,000 distinct CDR3 sequences listed, approximately 20% were seen once. Time point specified: newly diagnosed GD, antithyroid drugs for less than 3 months. Following extraction of RNA from PBMCs, that RNA was used to make the TCR library. This clonotype originated in a female donor with Graves disease. The specimen comprised peripheral blood mononuclear cells (PBMCs), sampled at new diagnosis, from a patient treated with antithyroid drugs.

CDR3 residues: CASSPGGPGGRETQYF. The CDR3, as DNA: TGTGCCAGCTCACCGGGTGGCCCGGGAGGGCGGGAGACCCAGTACTTC. This chain uses TRBV18 with TRBJ2-5; TRBD2 aligns across 8 bases. The CDR3 contains 16 residues. The V gene end was trimmed by 3 bases and the J gene end by 5 bases; junction bases not matched to a gene: 11. Germline V gives CDR1 KGHSH, CDR2 LQKENI.